These T cell receptor beta chains were read from a single sample in a study of T-cell reconstitution after alpha-beta-depleted transplantation in children. In TCRdb, the PCR reads were re-called with MiXCR into one record per CDR3 protein. The repertoire has roughly 500,000 distinct CDR3 sequences, roughly 33% of them found once; the top ten carry around 2.5%. Sequencing used PBMCs from the stem cell graft donor, obtained from the stem cell graft. The source of these receptors is a human donor who donated a stem cell graft to a child with aplastic anemia. CDR3s include the opening cysteine and the closing phenylalanine or tryptophan. Fields, in order: CDR3 DNA, CDR3 protein, V gene, clone size, J gene, D gene. A D gene is named only where the DNA matches it firmly. Not every row has a clone size; where given, it reads once, few, many or a size class.

DNA: TGTGCCAGCAGATTCGGACAGCGGACTGAAGCTTTCTTT
CDR3: CASRFGQRTEAFF
V: TRBV12-3/TRBV12-4
size: NA
J: TRBJ1-1
D: NA

DNA: TGCAGTGCTCTCTGGGGAGGGGGGACCCAGTACTTC
CDR3: CSALWGGGTQYF
V: TRBV20-1
size: NA
J: TRBJ2-5
D: NA

DNA: TGTGCCAGCACCGGGTTCGGTGGCAATCAGCCCCAGCATTTT
CDR3: CASTGFGGNQPQHF
V: TRBV7-2
size: NA
J: TRBJ1-5
D: NA

DNA: TGTGCCAGCATGGGTAGGGGGGCTAACTATGGCTACACCTTC
CDR3: CASMGRGANYGYTF
V: TRBV27
size: few
J: TRBJ1-2
D: NA

DNA: TGTGCCAGCAGGGGCCGGAGGGACAGCGCCAATGAAAAACTGTTTTTT
CDR3: CASRGRRDSANEKLFF
V: TRBV12-3/TRBV12-4
size: few
J: TRBJ1-4
D: TRBD1

DNA: TGTGCCAGTAGTACCGCAGACAGGGCTGAGCAGTTCTTC
CDR3: CASSTADRAEQFF
V: TRBV19
size: many
J: TRBJ2-1
D: TRBD1

DNA: TGCGCCAGCAGCCAAGTACTAGTATGGGGGTCCCTCTACAATGAGCAGTTCTTC
CDR3: CASSQVLVWGSLYNEQFF
V: TRBV4-3
size: NA
J: TRBJ2-1
D: NA

DNA: TGTGCCAGCAGCGTAGGCGGGAGGGTGAATGAGCAGTTCTTC
CDR3: CASSVGGRVNEQFF
V: TRBV9
size: few
J: TRBJ2-1
D: TRBD2

DNA: TGTGCCAGCAGCTTAGGCGGACAGGGTTTCATCCATCAGCCCCAGCATTTT
CDR3: CASSLGGQGFIHQPQHF
V: TRBV7-2
size: few
J: TRBJ1-5
D: TRBD1

DNA: TGTGCCAGCAGCTTTGCCGGGACAGGGCCAGAAAACATTCAGTACTTC
CDR3: CASSFAGTGPENIQYF
V: TRBV7-2
size: NA
J: TRBJ2-4
D: TRBD1

DNA: TGCGCCAGCAGACCCAGGGGGTTGAGTTCCTACAATGAGCAGTTCTTC
CDR3: CASRPRGLSSYNEQFF
V: TRBV23-1
size: NA
J: TRBJ2-1
D: TRBD1

DNA: TGTGCCAGCAGCCAAAGGTACTTGGCAGAACAAGAGACCCAGTACTTC
CDR3: CASSQRYLAEQETQYF
V: TRBV7-2
size: few
J: TRBJ2-5
D: NA

DNA: TGTGCTAGTGGTCGGGACAGAGGTTTCGAAGAGACCCAGTACTTC
CDR3: CASGRDRGFEETQYF
V: TRBV12-5
size: few
J: TRBJ2-5
D: TRBD1

DNA: TGTGCCAGCAGCATACGGGAGACCCAGTACTTC
CDR3: CASSIRETQYF
V: TRBV7-2
size: few
J: TRBJ2-5
D: NA

DNA: TGCGCCAGCAGCCAAGGGCGAATCCGAGGGAATGAGCAGTTCTTC
CDR3: CASSQGRIRGNEQFF
V: TRBV4-3
size: NA
J: TRBJ2-1
D: NA

DNA: TGTGCCAGCAGCTTATATAAGTTTAAGGATGAGCAGTTCTTC
CDR3: CASSLYKFKDEQFF
V: TRBV7-2
size: few
J: TRBJ2-1
D: NA

DNA: TGTGCCATCAGCCGGACAGGGTCTACTGAAGCTTTCTTT
CDR3: CAISRTGSTEAFF
V: TRBV10-3
size: NA
J: TRBJ1-1
D: TRBD1

DNA: TGCAGTGCCCGGCTAGCGGGAGGGCCCTACGAGCAGTACTTC
CDR3: CSARLAGGPYEQYF
V: TRBV20-1
size: few
J: TRBJ2-7
D: TRBD2

DNA: TGCGCCAGCCGTGCGGGACGGATCGGGGAGCTGTTTTTT
CDR3: CASRAGRIGELFF
V: TRBV10-2
size: many
J: TRBJ2-2
D: NA

DNA: TGCGCCAGCAGCCAAGTACTCGGGGTCTCGCAGTTCTTC
CDR3: CASSQVLGVSQFF
V: TRBV4-3
size: few
J: TRBJ2-1
D: NA

DNA: TGTGCCAGCAGCTTAGGACTAGCGGGAGGGCAAGAGACCCAGTACTTC
CDR3: CASSLGLAGGQETQYF
V: TRBV7-2
size: many
J: TRBJ2-5
D: TRBD2

DNA: TGTGCCAGCAGCCCCTCCACGACTACGGGGTTCTTC
CDR3: CASSPSTTTGFF
V: TRBV12-3/TRBV12-4
size: few
J: TRBJ2-1
D: NA

DNA: TGTGCCAGCAGTGAAGCGGAGCGGGAGTTGGAGGATACGCAGTATTTT
CDR3: CASSEAERELEDTQYF
V: TRBV2
size: NA
J: TRBJ2-3
D: TRBD2

DNA: TGTGCCAGCAGCTTAAGGGGAGACAGGGTTCCTGGCTACACCTTC
CDR3: CASSLRGDRVPGYTF
V: TRBV5-4
size: few
J: TRBJ1-2
D: TRBD1

DNA: TGTGCCACCAGCCGCCGCCGGACTAGCGCGGACAATGAGCAGTTCTTC
CDR3: CATSRRRTSADNEQFF
V: TRBV15
size: NA
J: TRBJ2-1
D: TRBD2

DNA: TGTGCCAGCATGCGGGGAACTGAGCAGTTCTTC
CDR3: CASMRGTEQFF
V: TRBV6-2/TRBV6-3
size: few
J: TRBJ2-1
D: NA

DNA: TGTGCCAGCAGTACGGACAGGGTCGATGGCTACACCTTC
CDR3: CASSTDRVDGYTF
V: TRBV6-6
size: NA
J: TRBJ1-2
D: TRBD1

DNA: TGTGCCAGCAGCTTAGAGGCGGGAGAGGGCGAGCAGTACTTC
CDR3: CASSLEAGEGEQYF
V: TRBV7-6
size: NA
J: TRBJ2-7
D: TRBD2

DNA: TGTGCCAGCAGCTTAGCGGGACCCCAAGAGACCCAGTACTTC
CDR3: CASSLAGPQETQYF
V: TRBV7-2
size: many
J: TRBJ2-5
D: NA

DNA: TGCAGTGCTAGAGATCGGAGCAAGTGGGATAGCAATCAGCCCCAGCATTTT
CDR3: CSARDRSKWDSNQPQHF
V: TRBV20-1
size: few
J: TRBJ1-5
D: NA

DNA: TGCAGTGCTACGAAGGGAGGGGTCGGGACTGAAGCTTTCTTT
CDR3: CSATKGGVGTEAFF
V: TRBV20-1
size: few
J: TRBJ1-1
D: NA

DNA: TGCAGCGTTGCATTGGGACTAGCGGGAGGAAACAATGAGCAGTTCTTC
CDR3: CSVALGLAGGNNEQFF
V: TRBV29-1
size: few
J: TRBJ2-1
D: TRBD2

DNA: TGTGCCAGCAGTTACCGGGACGGATGGCCTACTGAAGCTTTCTTT
CDR3: CASSYRDGWPTEAFF
V: TRBV12-3/TRBV12-4
size: few
J: TRBJ1-1
D: NA

DNA: TGCAGTGGAGCGGACAGGGGGCATTACGAGCAGTACTTC
CDR3: CSGADRGHYEQYF
V: TRBV20-1
size: NA
J: TRBJ2-7
D: TRBD1

DNA: TGCGCCAGCAGCTTGTTCGTAGCGTCTAGCTCCTACAATGAGCAGTTCTTC
CDR3: CASSLFVASSSYNEQFF
V: TRBV5-1
size: few
J: TRBJ2-1
D: NA

DNA: TGTGCCGGCAGTTTGGGGACAGGGATAAGGGAGCAGTACTTC
CDR3: CAGSLGTGIREQYF
V: TRBV12-3/TRBV12-4
size: NA
J: TRBJ2-7
D: TRBD1

DNA: TGCAGTGCCTGGGGGGGGAGGTCTAACTATGGCTACACCTTC
CDR3: CSAWGGRSNYGYTF
V: TRBV20-1
size: NA
J: TRBJ1-2
D: NA

DNA: TGCAGCGTTTCGAGGGTAATATCAGATACGCAGTATTTT
CDR3: CSVSRVISDTQYF
V: TRBV29-1
size: few
J: TRBJ2-3
D: NA

DNA: TGTGCCACCAGTGACACGGTGAACTATGGCTACACCTTC
CDR3: CATSDTVNYGYTF
V: TRBV24-1
size: NA
J: TRBJ1-2
D: NA

DNA: TGTGCCAGCAGCTTAGGCCCCGGACTAGCGGGACAAACCTCCTACGAGCAGTACTTC
CDR3: CASSLGPGLAGQTSYEQYF
V: TRBV7-8
size: NA
J: TRBJ2-7
D: TRBD2